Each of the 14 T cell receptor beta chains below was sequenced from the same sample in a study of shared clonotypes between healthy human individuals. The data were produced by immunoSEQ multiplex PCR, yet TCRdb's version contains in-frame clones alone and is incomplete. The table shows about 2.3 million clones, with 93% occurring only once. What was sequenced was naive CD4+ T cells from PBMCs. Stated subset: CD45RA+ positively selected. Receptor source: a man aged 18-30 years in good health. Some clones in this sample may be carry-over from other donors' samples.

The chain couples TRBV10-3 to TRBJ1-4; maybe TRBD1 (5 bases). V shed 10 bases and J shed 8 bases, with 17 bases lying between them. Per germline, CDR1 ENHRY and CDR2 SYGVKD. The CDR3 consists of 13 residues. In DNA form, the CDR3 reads TGTGCCACGCGAGAGGGGACTAGGGAAAAACTGTTTTTT. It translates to CATREGTREKLFF.

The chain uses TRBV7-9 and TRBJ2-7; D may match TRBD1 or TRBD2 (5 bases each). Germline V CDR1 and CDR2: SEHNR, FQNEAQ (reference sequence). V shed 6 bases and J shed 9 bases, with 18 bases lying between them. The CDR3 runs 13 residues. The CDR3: CASSPLRDGGQYF. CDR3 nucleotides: TGTGCCAGCAGTCCCCTCCGGGACGGCGGGCAGTACTTC.

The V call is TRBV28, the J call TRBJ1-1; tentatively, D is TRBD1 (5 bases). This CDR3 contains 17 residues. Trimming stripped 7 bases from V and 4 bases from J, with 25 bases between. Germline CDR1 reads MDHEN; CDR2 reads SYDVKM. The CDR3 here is CASNPMANRYSGTEAFF. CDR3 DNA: TGTGCCAGCAACCCAATGGCGAACAGGTATTCGGGCACTGAAGCTTTCTTT. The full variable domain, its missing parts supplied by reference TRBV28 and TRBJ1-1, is DVKVTQSSRYLVKRTGEKVFLECVQDMDHENMFWYRQDPGLGLRLIYFSYDVKMKEKGDIPEGYSVSREKKERFSLILESASTNQTSMYLCASNPMANRYSGTEAFFGQGTRLTVV.

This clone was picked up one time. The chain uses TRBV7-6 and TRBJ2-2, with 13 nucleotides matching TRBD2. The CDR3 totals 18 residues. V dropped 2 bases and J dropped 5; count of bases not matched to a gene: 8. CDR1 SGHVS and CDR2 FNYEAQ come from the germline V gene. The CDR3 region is CASSLIGLAGVKTGELFF. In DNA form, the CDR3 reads TGTGCCAGCAGCTTAATAGGACTAGCGGGAGTAAAGACCGGGGAGCTGTTTTTT.

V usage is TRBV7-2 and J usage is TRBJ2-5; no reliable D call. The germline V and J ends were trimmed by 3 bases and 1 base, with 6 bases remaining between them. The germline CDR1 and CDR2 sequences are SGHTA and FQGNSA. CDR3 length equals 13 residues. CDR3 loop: CASSLTVQETQYF. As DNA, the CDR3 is TGTGCCAGCAGCTTGACCGTCCAAGAGACCCAGTACTTC.

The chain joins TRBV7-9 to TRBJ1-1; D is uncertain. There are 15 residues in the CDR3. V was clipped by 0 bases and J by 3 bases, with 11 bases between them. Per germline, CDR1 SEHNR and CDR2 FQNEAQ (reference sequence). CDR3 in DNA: TGTGCCAGCAGCTTAGCGAGCGGACTATACACTGAAGCTTTCTTT. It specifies CASSLASGLYTEAFF. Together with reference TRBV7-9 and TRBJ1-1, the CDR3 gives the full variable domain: DTGVSQNPRHKITKRGQNVTFRCDPISEHNRLYWYRQTLGQGPEFLTYFQNEAQLEKSRLLSDRFSAERPKGSFSTLEIQRTEQGDSAMYLCASSLASGLYTEAFFGQGTRLTVV.

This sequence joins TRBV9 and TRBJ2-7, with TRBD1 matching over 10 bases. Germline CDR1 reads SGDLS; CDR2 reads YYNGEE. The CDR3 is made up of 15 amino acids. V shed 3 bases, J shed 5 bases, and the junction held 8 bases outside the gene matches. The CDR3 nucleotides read TGTGCCAGCAGCGCTACTCGGGACAGGGGCAACGAGCAGTACTTC. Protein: CASSATRDRGNEQYF.

The CDR3 sequence is CASSLGAGGPTGELFF. The DNA of the CDR3 is TGTGCCAGCAGCTTAGGTGCGGGAGGGCCTACCGGGGAGCTGTTTTTT. V gene TRBV7-7 combines with J gene TRBJ2-2, with TRBD2 matching 9 bases. This CDR3 has 16 residues. V shed 1 base and J 5 bases; nucleotides not matched to a gene: 5. CDR1 is SSHAT, CDR2 FNYEAQ, per germline (reference sequence).

CDR3 coding DNA: TGTGCCAGCAGTTATCCCCCGGGAGGGCCTTACTACGAGCAGTACTTC. Its translation: CASSYPPGGPYYEQYF. The V gene is TRBV6-6, the J gene TRBJ2-7; 8 bases are a match to TRBD2. Germline loops: CDR1 MNHNY, CDR2 SVGAGI (reference sequence). Losses at the gene ends were 3 bases for V and 3 bases for J; bases not matched to a gene: 10. The CDR3 is made up of 16 amino acids.

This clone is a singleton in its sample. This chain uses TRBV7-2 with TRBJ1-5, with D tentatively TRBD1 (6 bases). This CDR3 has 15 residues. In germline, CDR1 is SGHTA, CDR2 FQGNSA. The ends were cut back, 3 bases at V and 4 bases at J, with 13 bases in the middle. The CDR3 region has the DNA TGTGCCAGCAGCTTCCGGGGGCAGGGGAATCAGCCCCAGCATTTT. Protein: CASSFRGQGNQPQHF.

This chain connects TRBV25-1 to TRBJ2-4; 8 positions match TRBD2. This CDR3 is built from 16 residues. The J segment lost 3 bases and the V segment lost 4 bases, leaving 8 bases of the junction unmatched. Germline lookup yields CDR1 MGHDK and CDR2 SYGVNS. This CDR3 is CASSALSGIGKNIQYF. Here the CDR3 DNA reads TGTGCCAGCAGTGCCCTTAGCGGGATTGGCAAAAACATTCAGTACTTC.

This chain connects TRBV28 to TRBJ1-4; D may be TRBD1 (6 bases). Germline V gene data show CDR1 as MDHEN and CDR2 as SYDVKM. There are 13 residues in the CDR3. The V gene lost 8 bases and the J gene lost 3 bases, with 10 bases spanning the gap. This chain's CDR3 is CASGTNSNEKLFF. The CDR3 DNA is TGTGCCAGCGGGACAAACTCTAATGAAAAACTGTTTTTT.

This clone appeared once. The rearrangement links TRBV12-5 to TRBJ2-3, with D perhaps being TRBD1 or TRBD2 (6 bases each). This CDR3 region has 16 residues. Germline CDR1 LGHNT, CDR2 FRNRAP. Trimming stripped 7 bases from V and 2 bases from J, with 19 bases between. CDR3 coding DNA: TGTGCTAGTGCCCCCCGGGGGCGAGGAAACACAGATACGCAGTATTTT. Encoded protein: CASAPRGRGNTDTQYF.

The CDR3 DNA reads as TGTGCCTGGAGTGTACGGGGGGGACCCTCTGGGGCCAACGTCCTGACTTTC. Translation gives CAWSVRGGPSGANVLTF. The V call is TRBV30, the J call TRBJ2-6, with 8 bases lining up with TRBD2. The V gene end was trimmed by 0 bases and the J gene end by 0 bases; junction bases not matched to a gene: 4. The CDR3 is made up of 17 amino acids. The germline CDR1 and CDR2 sequences are GTSNPN and SVGIG (reference sequence).